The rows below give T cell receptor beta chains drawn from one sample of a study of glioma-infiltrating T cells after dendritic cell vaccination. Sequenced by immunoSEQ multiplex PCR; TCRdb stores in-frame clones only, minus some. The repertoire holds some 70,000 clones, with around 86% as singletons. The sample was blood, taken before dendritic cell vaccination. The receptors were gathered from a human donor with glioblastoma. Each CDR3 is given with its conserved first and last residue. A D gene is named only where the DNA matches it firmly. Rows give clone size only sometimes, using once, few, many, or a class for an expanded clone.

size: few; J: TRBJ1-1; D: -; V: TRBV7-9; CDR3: CASRTGGRKNTEAFF; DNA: TGTGCCAGCAGGACAGGCGGACGGAAGAACACTGAAGCTTTCTTT
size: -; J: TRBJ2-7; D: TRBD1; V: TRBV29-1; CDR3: CSGTDRGEQYF; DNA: TGCAGCGGAACCGACAGGGGCGAGCAGTACTTC
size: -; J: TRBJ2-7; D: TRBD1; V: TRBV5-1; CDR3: CASSLEGGGEQYF; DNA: TGCGCCAGCAGCCTGGAAGGGGGCGGCGAGCAGTACTTC
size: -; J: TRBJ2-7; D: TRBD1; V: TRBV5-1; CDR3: CASSSGQGKSFSYEQYF; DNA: TGCGCCAGCAGCTCGGGACAGGGTAAAAGTTTCTCCTACGAGCAGTACTTC
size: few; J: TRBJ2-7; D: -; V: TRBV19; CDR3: CASSIGPSSGEQYF; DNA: TGTGCCAGTAGTATAGGTCCCAGCTCGGGCGAGCAGTACTTC
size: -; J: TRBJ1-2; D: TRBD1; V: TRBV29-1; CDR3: CSAGTGAGYTF; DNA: TGCAGCGCCGGGACAGGGGCTGGCTACACCTTC
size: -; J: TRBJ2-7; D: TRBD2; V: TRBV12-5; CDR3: CASGLKYLLAGYEQYF; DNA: TGTGCTAGTGGTTTAAAATACCTTCTAGCGGGGTACGAGCAGTACTTC
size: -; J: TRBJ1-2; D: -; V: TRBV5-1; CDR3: CASSLLSGLGGYTF; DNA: TGCGCCAGCAGCTTGTTGTCAGGTCTTGGGGGCTACACCTTC
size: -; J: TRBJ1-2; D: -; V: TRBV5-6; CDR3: CASSSFTNYGYTF; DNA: TGTGCCAGCAGCTCCTTTACTAACTATGGCTACACCTTC
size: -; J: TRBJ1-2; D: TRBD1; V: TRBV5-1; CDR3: CASSLGTGARVETF; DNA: TGCGCCAGCAGCTTGGGGACAGGGGCTAGGGTTGAAACCTTC
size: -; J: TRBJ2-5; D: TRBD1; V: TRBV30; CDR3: CAWSWDRGLSETQYF; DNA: TGTGCCTGGAGTTGGGACAGGGGCTTGTCAGAGACCCAGTACTTC
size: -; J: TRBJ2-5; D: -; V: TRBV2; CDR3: CATRGGVGQETQYF; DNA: TGTGCCACCAGGGGGGGGGTGGGGCAAGAGACCCAGTACTTC
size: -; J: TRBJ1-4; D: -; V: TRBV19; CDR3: CASSPTWGTNEKLFF; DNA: TGTGCCAGTAGTCCAACTTGGGGCACTAATGAAAAACTGTTTTTT
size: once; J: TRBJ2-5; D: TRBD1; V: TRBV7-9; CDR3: CASSEGQGAQETQYF; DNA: TGTGCCAGCAGCGAGGGACAGGGGGCACAAGAGACCCAGTACTTC
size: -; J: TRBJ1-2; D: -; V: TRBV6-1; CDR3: CASSRGGAWYGYTF; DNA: TGTGCCAGCAGTCGAGGGGGGGCGTGGTATGGCTACACCTTC
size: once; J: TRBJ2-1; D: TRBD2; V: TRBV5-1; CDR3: CASSQSGTNSYNEQFF; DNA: TGCGCCAGCAGTCAAAGCGGGACCAACTCCTACAATGAGCAGTTCTTC
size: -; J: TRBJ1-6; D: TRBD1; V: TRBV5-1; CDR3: CASYDRESNSPLHF; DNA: TGCGCCAGCTACGACAGGGAGAGCAATTCACCCCTCCACTTT
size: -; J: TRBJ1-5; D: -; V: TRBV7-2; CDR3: CASSFSGGNQPQHF; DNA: TGTGCCAGCAGCTTCTCAGGGGGCAATCAGCCCCAGCATTTT
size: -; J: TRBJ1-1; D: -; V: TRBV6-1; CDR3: CASSEAETEAFF; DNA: TGTGCCAGCAGTGAAGCGGAGACTGAAGCTTTCTTT
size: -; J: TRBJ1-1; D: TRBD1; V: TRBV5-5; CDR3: CASSPGDRGNTEAFF; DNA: TGTGCCAGCAGCCCGGGGGACAGGGGGAACACTGAAGCTTTCTTT
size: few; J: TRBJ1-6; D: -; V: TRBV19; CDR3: CASHPTLPGSNSPLHF; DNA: TGTGCCAGCCATCCCACATTGCCCGGTAGCAATTCACCCCTCCACTTT
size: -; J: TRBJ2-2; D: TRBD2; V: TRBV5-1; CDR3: CASSPSASGGNTGELFF; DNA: TGCGCCAGCAGCCCTTCGGCTAGCGGGGGGAACACCGGGGAGCTGTTTTTT
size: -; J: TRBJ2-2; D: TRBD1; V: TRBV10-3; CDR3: CAITQTGDTGELFF; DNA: TGTGCCATCACCCAGACAGGGGACACCGGGGAGCTGTTTTTT
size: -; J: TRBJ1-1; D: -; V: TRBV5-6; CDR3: CASSLTGLGTEAFF; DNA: TGTGCCAGCAGCTTGACAGGCTTGGGCACTGAAGCTTTCTTT
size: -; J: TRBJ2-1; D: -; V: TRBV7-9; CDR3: CALTRTRSYNEQFF; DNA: TGTGCCCTAACGCGGACTCGCTCCTACAATGAGCAGTTCTTC
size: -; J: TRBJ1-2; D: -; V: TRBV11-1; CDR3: CASSLAANYGYTF; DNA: TGTGCCAGCAGCTTAGCAGCGAACTATGGCTACACCTTC
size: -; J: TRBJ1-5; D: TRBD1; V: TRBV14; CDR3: CASSLGEDRGRNQPQHF; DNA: TGTGCCAGCAGCCTCGGAGAGGACAGGGGAAGGAATCAGCCCCAGCATTTT
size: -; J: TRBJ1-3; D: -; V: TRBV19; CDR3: CASSIRGGGNTIYF; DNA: TGTGCCAGTAGTATTCGAGGGGGTGGAAACACCATATATTTT
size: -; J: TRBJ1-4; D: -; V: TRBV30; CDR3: CAWRYPGANEKLFF; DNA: TGTGCCTGGAGGTATCCGGGGGCTAATGAAAAACTGTTTTTT
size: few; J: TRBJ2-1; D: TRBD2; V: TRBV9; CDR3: CASSVESAGGPYEQFF; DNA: TGTGCCAGCAGCGTAGAGTCAGCGGGGGGGCCCTATGAGCAGTTCTTC
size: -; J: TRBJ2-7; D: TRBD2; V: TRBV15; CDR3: CATSREYGGAGEQYF; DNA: TGTGCCACCAGCAGAGAGTACGGGGGGGCTGGGGAGCAGTACTTC
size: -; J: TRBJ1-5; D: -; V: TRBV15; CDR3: CATSSLGVSIGQPQHF; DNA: TGTGCCACCAGCTCCCTAGGGGTCTCCATCGGACAGCCCCAGCATTTT
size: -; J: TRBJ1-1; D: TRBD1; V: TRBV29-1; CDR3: CSVEDSAGTGAPNTEAFF; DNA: TGCAGCGTTGAAGATAGCGCCGGGACAGGGGCCCCGAACACTGAAGCTTTCTTT
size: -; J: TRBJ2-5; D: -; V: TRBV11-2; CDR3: CASSLQKYQETQYF; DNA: TGTGCCAGCAGCTTACAGAAGTACCAAGAGACCCAGTACTTC